The subject of this entry is one T cell receptor (beta chain). Its target is unknown. This CDR3 region has 17 residues. The germline CDR1 and CDR2 sequences are SEHNR and FQNEAQ (reference sequence). V lost 4 bases and J lost 4; bases outside the gene matches: 12. This sample was taken from a study of shared clonotypes between healthy human individuals. The repertoire was sequenced with immunoSEQ multiplex PCR; TCRdb's copy has only in-frame clones and lacks some. The data hold about 680,000 clones, with 55% to 85% observed a single time. Donors comprised only Caucasian adults living in Nashville, Tennessee. Study observations and caveats: Only blood was sampled, and tissue TCR repertoires likely differ from blood ones. All-four-donor shared clonotypes had higher generation probabilities than non-shared clonotypes did.

What was sequenced was memory CD4+ T cells sorted from blood. Subset specified: CD45RA-negative fraction. The TCR comes from a young woman in good health. This chain joins TRBV7-9 and TRBJ2-2; 7 bases are shared with TRBD1. The CDR3: CASSSDRQGRGTGELFF. CDR3 DNA: TGTGCCAGCAGCTCGGATAGACAGGGAAGGGGCACCGGGGAGCTGTTTTTT.